Many counts were recorded for the clone carrying this T cell receptor (beta chain). This entry belongs to a study of metastatic and nonmetastatic thyroid tumors. The CDR3 loop spans 13 amino acids. Germline V gene data show CDR1 as MNHEY and CDR2 as SMNVEV (reference sequence). V gave up 6 bases and J gave up 9 bases, with 15 bases separating them. Using MiXCR, TCRdb reanalyzed the PCR reads. Of 84,000 or so clones listed, over 8.5% were seen once; the top ten hold around 8.8%. No patient received treatment before thyroid surgery. The TCR originated in a female donor with papillary thyroid cancer or a benign thyroid nodule (not recorded which). Some clones in this sample may be carry-over from other donors' samples. J is TRBJ2-1 and V is TRBV27; D remains ambiguous. The sequencing sample was made of blood. In DNA form, the CDR3 reads TGTGCCAGCAGATCGGCGTCATTTAGTGAGCAGTTCTTC. Its protein product is CASRSASFSEQFF.